This T cell receptor beta chain is from a study of shared clonotypes between healthy human individuals. Measured with immunoSEQ multiplex PCR; TCRdb has only the in-frame clones, and not every one. The table lists hundreds of thousands of clones, over 70% of them singletons. In regard to this clone: Its specificity is not known.

Germline V gene sequence: CDR1 SGHTA, CDR2 FQGNSA. This CDR3 region has 14 residues. The V end was cut by 1 base, the J end by 0 bases, with 5 bases between. Study results and caveats: It was the non-shared clonotypes that had lower generation probabilities than clonotypes shared by all four donors.

This sequence originates from a young man in good health. This chain links TRBV7-2 with TRBJ2-3; D gene ambiguous. The sample was memory CD4+ T cells sorted from blood. Subset specified: CD45RA-negative fraction. The CDR3 nucleotides are TGTGCCAGCAGCTTAGGTATTAGCACAGATACGCAGTATTTT. Its translation: CASSLGISTDTQYF.